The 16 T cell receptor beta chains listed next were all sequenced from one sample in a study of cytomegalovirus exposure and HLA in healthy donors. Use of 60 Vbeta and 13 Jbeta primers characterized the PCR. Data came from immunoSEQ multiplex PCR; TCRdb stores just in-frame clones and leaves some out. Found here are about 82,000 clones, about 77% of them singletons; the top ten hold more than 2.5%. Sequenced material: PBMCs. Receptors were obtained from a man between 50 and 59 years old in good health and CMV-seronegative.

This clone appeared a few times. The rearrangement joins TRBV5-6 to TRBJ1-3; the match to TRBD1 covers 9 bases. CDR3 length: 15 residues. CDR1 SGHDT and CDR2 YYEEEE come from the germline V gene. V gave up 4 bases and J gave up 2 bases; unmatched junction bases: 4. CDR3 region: CASSTDRGPGNTIYF. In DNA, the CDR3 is TGTGCCAGCAGCACGGACAGGGGCCCTGGAAACACCATATATTTT. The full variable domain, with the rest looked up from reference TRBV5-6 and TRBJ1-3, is DAGVTQSPTHLIKTRGQQVTLRCSPKSGHDTVSWYQQALGQGPQFIFQYYEEEERQRGNFPDRFSGHQFPNYSSELNVNALLLGDSALYLCASSTDRGPGNTIYFGEGSWLTVV.

The CDR3 here is CASSYSKAGAPQAFF. The CDR3 DNA sequence: TGTGCCAGCAGTTACTCGAAGGCAGGGGCCCCCCAAGCTTTCTTT. This chain uses TRBV6-5 with TRBJ1-1; tentative D call: TRBD1 (6 bases). Germline CDR1 reads MNHEY; CDR2 reads SVGAGI. The CDR3 runs to 15 residues. The V end lost 0 bases, the J end lost 9 bases, and 17 bases lay between the germline ends.

The CDR3 nucleotides are TGTGCCAGCAGTTTATTCCCAGGGGTGACCGGGGAGCTGTTTTTT. It translates to CASSLFPGVTGELFF. The chain couples TRBV27 to TRBJ2-2; D might be TRBD1 (6 bases). This CDR3 comprises 15 residues. V was pared by 1 base and J by 5 bases, with 11 bases between. Germline V gene sequence: CDR1 MNHEY, CDR2 SMNVEV (reference sequence).

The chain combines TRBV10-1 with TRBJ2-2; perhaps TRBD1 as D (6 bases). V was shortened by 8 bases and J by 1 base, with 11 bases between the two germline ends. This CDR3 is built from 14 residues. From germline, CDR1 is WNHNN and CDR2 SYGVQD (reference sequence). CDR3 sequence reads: CASSRTVNTGELFF. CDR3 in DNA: TGCGCCAGCTCGCGGACAGTGAACACCGGGGAGCTGTTTTTT.

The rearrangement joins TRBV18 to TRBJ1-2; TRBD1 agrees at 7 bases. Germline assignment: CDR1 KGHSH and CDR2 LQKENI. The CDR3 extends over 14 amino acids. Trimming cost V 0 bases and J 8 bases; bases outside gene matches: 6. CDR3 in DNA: TGTGCCAGCTCACCACCCTCAGGGGGTCGCGGCTACACCTTC. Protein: CASSPPSGGRGYTF.

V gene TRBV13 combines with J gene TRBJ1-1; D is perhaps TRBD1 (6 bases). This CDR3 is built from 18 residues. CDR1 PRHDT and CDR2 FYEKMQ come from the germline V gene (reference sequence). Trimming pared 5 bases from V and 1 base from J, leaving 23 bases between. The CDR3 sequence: CASSPRGLRGGTNTEAFF. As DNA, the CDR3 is TGTGCCAGCAGCCCCCGAGGTTTGCGGGGGGGCACGAACACTGAAGCTTTCTTT.

CDR3 residues: CAWAPHRRGMGDTQYF. CDR3 in DNA: TGTGCCTGGGCGCCCCATAGGCGGGGGATGGGAGATACGCAGTATTTT. The chain uses TRBV30 and TRBJ2-3; 7 bases are shared with TRBD2. Trimming removed 5 bases from V and 5 bases from J; junction bases left unmatched: 16. This CDR3 spans 16 amino acids. The germline V gene encodes CDR1 GTSNPN and CDR2 SVGIG (reference sequence).

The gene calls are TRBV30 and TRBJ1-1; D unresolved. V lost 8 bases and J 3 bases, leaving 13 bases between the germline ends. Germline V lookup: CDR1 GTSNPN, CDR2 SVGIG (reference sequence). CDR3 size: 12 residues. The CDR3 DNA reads TGTGCCCAGAGAAGGGAGTACACTGAAGCTTTCTTT. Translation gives CAQRREYTEAFF.

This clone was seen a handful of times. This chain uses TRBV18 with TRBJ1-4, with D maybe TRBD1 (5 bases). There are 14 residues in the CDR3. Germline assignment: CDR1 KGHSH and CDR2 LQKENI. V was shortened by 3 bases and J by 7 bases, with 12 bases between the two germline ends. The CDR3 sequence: CASSPETGGEKLFF. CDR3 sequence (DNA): TGTGCCAGCTCACCCGAGACCGGGGGTGAAAAACTGTTTTTT.

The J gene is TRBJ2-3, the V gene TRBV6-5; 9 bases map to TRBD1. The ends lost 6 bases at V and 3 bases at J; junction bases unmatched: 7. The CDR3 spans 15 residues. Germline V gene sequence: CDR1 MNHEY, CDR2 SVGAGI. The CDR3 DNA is TGTGCCAGCAGAGTGGGACAGGGAGGGACAGATACGCAGTATTTT. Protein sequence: CASRVGQGGTDTQYF.

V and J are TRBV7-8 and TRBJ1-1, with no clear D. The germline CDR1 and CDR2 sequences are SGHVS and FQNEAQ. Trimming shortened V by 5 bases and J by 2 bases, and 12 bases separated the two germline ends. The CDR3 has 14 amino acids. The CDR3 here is CASSVGLLNTEAFF. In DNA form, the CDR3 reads TGTGCCAGCAGCGTCGGACTCTTAAACACTGAAGCTTTCTTT.

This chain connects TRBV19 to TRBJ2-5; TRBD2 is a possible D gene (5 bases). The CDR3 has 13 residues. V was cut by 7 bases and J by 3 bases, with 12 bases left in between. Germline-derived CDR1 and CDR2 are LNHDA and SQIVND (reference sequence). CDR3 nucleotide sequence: TGTGCCAGTACCTTGAGGAGGAAAGAGACCCAGTACTTC. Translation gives CASTLRRKETQYF.

In DNA, the CDR3 is TGTGCCAGCAGCCAACCCCGGGACAGGGATCCACCCCTCCACTTT. This encodes CASSQPRDRDPPLHF. The J gene is TRBJ1-6, the V gene TRBV4-2, with TRBD1 identical over 9 bases. Germline values: CDR1 LGHNA, CDR2 YNFKEQ. The CDR3 totals 15 residues. V was clipped by 2 bases and J by 11 bases; unmatched bases: 7.

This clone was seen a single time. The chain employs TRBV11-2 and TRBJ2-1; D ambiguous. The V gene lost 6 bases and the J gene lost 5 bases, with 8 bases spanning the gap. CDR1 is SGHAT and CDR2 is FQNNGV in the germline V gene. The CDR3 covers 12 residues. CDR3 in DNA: TGTGCCAGCAGTTCTTTTGACAATGAGCAGTTCTTC. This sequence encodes CASSSFDNEQFF.

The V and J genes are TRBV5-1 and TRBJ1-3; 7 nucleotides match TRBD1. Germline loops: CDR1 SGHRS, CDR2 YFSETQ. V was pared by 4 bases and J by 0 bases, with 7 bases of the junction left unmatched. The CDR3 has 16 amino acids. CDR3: CASSGRQGDSGNTIYF. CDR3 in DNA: TGCGCCAGCAGCGGACGTCAGGGGGACTCTGGAAACACCATATATTTT.

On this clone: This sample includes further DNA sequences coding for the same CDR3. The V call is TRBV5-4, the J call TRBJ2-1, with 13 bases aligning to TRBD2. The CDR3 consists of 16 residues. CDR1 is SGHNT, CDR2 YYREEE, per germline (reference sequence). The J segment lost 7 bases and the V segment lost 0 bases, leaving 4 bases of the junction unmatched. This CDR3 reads CASSLGGLAGRNEQFF. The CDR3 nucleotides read TGTGCCAGCAGCTTGGGGGGACTAGCGGGGCGAAATGAGCAGTTCTTC.